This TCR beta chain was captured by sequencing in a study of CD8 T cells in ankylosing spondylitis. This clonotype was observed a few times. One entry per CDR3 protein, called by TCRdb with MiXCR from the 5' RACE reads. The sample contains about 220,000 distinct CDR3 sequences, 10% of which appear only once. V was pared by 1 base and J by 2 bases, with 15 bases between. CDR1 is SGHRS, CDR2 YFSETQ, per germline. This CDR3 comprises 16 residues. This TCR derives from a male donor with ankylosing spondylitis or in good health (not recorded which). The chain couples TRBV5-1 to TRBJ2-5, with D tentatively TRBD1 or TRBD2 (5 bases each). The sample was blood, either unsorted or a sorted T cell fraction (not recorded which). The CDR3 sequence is CASSLSVGVRQETQYF. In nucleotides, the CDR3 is TGCGCCAGCAGCTTGTCGGTGGGGGTAAGACAAGAGACCCAGTACTTC.